Following are 27 T cell receptor beta chains from one sample sequenced in a study of vaccination effects on CD4 cells after COVID-19. These receptors' targets are unknown. Here immunoSEQ multiplex PCR was the method, and the copy in TCRdb shows in-frame clones only, minus some. The sample includes some 41,000 clones, around 80% seen only once; the top ten take 11%. Sequencing in the ViraFEST assay came after antigen-specific CD4+ T cells had been expanded with viral peptide pools, which were used to stimulate PBMC. Around day 10 of culture, CD4+ T cells were separated out. Among the vaccine recipients, none had a prior SARS-CoV-2 infection, and nucleocapsid antibodies were negative. Specimen: CD4+ T cells from PBMCs cultured with SARS-CoV-2 spike peptides, collected before COVID-19 vaccination. These receptor sequences come from a human donor who received a COVID-19 vaccine.

The rearrangement links TRBV28 to TRBJ1-2; no definite D call. Trimming left V 5 bases short and J 4 bases short, with 14 bases between. Germline V gene data show CDR1 as MDHEN and CDR2 as SYDVKM. CDR3 length equals 14 residues. The CDR3 region has the DNA TGTGCCAGCAGTGCTGTAGTAGGGATCTATGGCTACACCTTC. Amino acids: CASSAVVGIYGYTF.

The V call is TRBV10-3, the J call TRBJ2-5; 11 positions match TRBD1. V dropped 4 bases and J dropped 7; count of bases not matched to a gene: 8. This CDR3 has 15 residues. CDR1 is ENHRY, CDR2 SYGVKD, per germline. CDR3 residues: CAISGTGGLVGTQYF. The CDR3 DNA is TGTGCCATCAGTGGGACAGGGGGCTTGGTTGGGACCCAGTACTTC.

The chain links TRBV9 to TRBJ2-5; possibly TRBD2 for D (6 bases). Germline V gene data show CDR1 as SGDLS and CDR2 as YYNGEE. Trimming removed 0 bases at V and 4 bases at J, with 13 bases between. There are 15 residues in the CDR3. CDR3 in DNA: TGTGCCAGCAGCGTAGCTGTGGGGAGGATAGAGACCCAGTACTTC. Encoded protein: CASSVAVGRIETQYF.

Only one count was recorded for this clone. The J gene is TRBJ2-7, the V gene TRBV24-1, with TRBD2 as a possible D gene (7 bases). This CDR3 is 15 amino acids long. The V end lost 5 bases, the J end lost 4 bases, and 17 bases lay between the germline ends. From germline, CDR1 is KGHDR and CDR2 SFDVKD. The CDR3 region is CATSVPGGYFYEQYV. The CDR3 nucleotides read TGTGCCACCAGTGTACCGGGGGGCTATTTTTACGAGCAGTACGTC.

The chain carries TRBV24-1 and TRBJ1-6; tentative D call: TRBD1 (6 bases). Between the trimmed V and J ends, which lost 9 bases and 6 bases, there was a span of 26 bases. The CDR3 is 18 amino acids. Germline loops: CDR1 KGHDR, CDR2 SFDVKD. DNA of the CDR3: TGTGCCACCCTTTTACTCGGGTGGGCAGGGGCGACTAATTCACCCCTCCACTTT. Protein: CATLLLGWAGATNSPLHF.

This chain links TRBV6-6 with TRBJ1-5, with a weak D call TRBD1 (6 bases). The V end was cut by 0 bases, the J end by 0 bases, with 6 bases between. The germline V gene has CDR1 MNHNY and CDR2 SVGAGI (reference sequence). The CDR3 is made up of 15 amino acids. The CDR3 sequence is CASSYSDSSNQPQHF. In nucleotides, the CDR3 is TGTGCCAGCAGTTACTCGGACAGTAGCAATCAGCCCCAGCATTTT.

This chain connects TRBV9 to TRBJ2-1, with a possible D match to TRBD2 (6 bases). Trimming removed 3 bases from V and 4 bases from J, with 14 bases in between. Germline V gene data show CDR1 as SGDLS and CDR2 as YYNGEE. The CDR3 spans 15 residues. The DNA for the CDR3 is TGTGCCAGCAGCGGACAGAGGAGGGCTTACAATGAGCAGTTCTTC. It translates to CASSGQRRAYNEQFF.

The rearrangement links TRBV20-1 to TRBJ2-2; TRBD1 is a possible D gene (5 bases). From germline, CDR1 is DFQATT and CDR2 SNEGSKA (reference sequence). This CDR3 contains 14 residues. Trimming stripped 3 bases from V and 4 bases from J, with 12 bases between. For the CDR3, the DNA is TGCAGTGCTAGTCAGCTCCAGGGCACCGGGGAGCTGTTTTTT. Translation: CSASQLQGTGELFF.

This chain uses TRBV7-2 with TRBJ2-1; 8 bases map to TRBD2. Trimming at V came to 4 bases and at J to 13 bases, leaving 15 bases not matched to a gene. Per the germline V gene, CDR1 is SGHTA and CDR2 is FQGNSA. The length of the CDR3 is 15 residues. The CDR3 is CASSSSGGVAGHQFF. CDR3 in DNA: TGTGCCAGCAGCTCGTCGGGAGGGGTAGCCGGACACCAGTTCTTC.

The chain has TRBV12-5 and TRBJ1-1; D call uncertain. CDR3 length: 12 residues. The germline V gene encodes CDR1 LGHNT and CDR2 FRNRAP. V lost 5 bases, J lost 6 bases, and 10 bases lay in between. In nucleotides, the CDR3 is TGTGCTAGTGGTAATGAACGGGCTGAAGCTTTCTTT. It codes for CASGNERAEAFF.

The chain joins TRBV28 to TRBJ1-4; a possible D gene is TRBD1 (5 bases). The V end lost 6 bases, the J end lost 4 bases, and 15 bases lay between the germline ends. Germline V gene lookup returns CDR1 MDHEN and CDR2 SYDVKM. The CDR3 contains 15 residues. CDR3 sequence: CASRKTATLNEKLFF. CDR3 coding DNA: TGTGCCAGCAGGAAGACAGCGACCCTTAATGAAAAACTGTTTTTT.

The gene calls are TRBV27 and TRBJ1-6; D possibly corresponds to TRBD1 (5 bases). Germline-derived CDR1 and CDR2 are MNHEY and SMNVEV (reference sequence). The CDR3 has 15 amino acids. V gave up 4 bases and J gave up 6 bases, with 13 bases separating them. The CDR3 coding sequence is TGTGCCAGCAGTTCAGGGAGGAGAGGTAATTCACCCCTCCACTTT. The encoded protein is CASSSGRRGNSPLHF.

This chain joins TRBV15 and TRBJ1-4; 9 nucleotides line up with TRBD1. The CDR3 sequence is 16 residues long. Germline-derived CDR1 and CDR2 are LNHNV and YYDKDF (reference sequence). V was clipped by 4 bases and J by 7 bases; unmatched bases: 10. CDR3 bases: TGTGCCACCAGCACAGGACAGGGGTTCAAGAGTGAAAAACTGTTTTTT. Translation gives CATSTGQGFKSEKLFF.

This clone was observed a single time. The V and J genes are TRBV9 and TRBJ2-5; D unclear. V was shortened by 6 bases and J by 4 bases, with 13 bases between the two germline ends. This CDR3 has 13 amino acids. Germline V gives CDR1 SGDLS, CDR2 YYNGEE. CDR3 DNA: TGTGCCAGCAATTTAGTACAAGGAGAGACCCAGTACTTC. Protein: CASNLVQGETQYF.

The table lists this clone with a few counts. The rearrangement links TRBV18 to TRBJ1-4; no clear D gene. The CDR3 has 15 residues. V was trimmed by 5 bases and J by 4 bases, leaving 14 bases between them. The germline gives CDR1 KGHSH, CDR2 LQKENI. The CDR3 DNA reads TGTGCCAGCTCAGGCCAGAGGGAGGGTAATGAAAAACTGTTTTTT. Its translation: CASSGQREGNEKLFF.

Only one count was recorded for this clone. The rearrangement uses TRBV7-2 and TRBJ1-1, with D possibly TRBD1 on 6 matching bases. Germline V gene sequence: CDR1 SGHTA, CDR2 FQGNSA. Trimming took off 5 bases at V and 2 bases at J, with 12 bases between the two ends. This CDR3 is 14 amino acids long. The CDR3 sequence is CASSKDRFNTEAFF. As DNA, the CDR3 is TGTGCCAGCAGCAAGGACAGATTTAACACTGAAGCTTTCTTT. Complete variable domain (other parts from reference TRBV7-2 and TRBJ1-1): GAGVSQSPSNKVTEKGKDVELRCDPISGHTALYWYRQSLGQGLEFLIYFQGNSAPDKSGLPSDRFSAERTGGSVSTLTIQRTQQEDSAVYLCASSKDRFNTEAFFGQGTRLTVV.

The chain links TRBV5-6 to TRBJ2-4; D not certain. The V and J ends lost 4 bases and 0 bases respectively, with 11 bases between them. The CDR3 runs to 15 residues. Per germline, CDR1 SGHDT and CDR2 YYEEEE. CDR3 nucleotides: TGTGCCAGCAGCAACTCCCGAATAGCCAAAAACATTCAGTACTTC. This codes for CASSNSRIAKNIQYF.

CDR3 loop: CASSLVGAALLETQYF. Written as DNA, the CDR3 is TGCGCCAGCAGCTTGGTGGGGGCCGCATTACTAGAGACCCAGTACTTC. This chain connects TRBV5-1 to TRBJ2-5; possibly TRBD1 for D (6 bases). Germline CDR1 and CDR2: SGHRS and YFSETQ. The CDR3 spans 16 residues. V was trimmed by 0 bases and J by 4 bases, leaving 16 bases between them.

This chain links TRBV30 with TRBJ2-2; a weak D match, TRBD1 (5 bases). CDR1 is GTSNPN, CDR2 SVGIG, per germline (reference sequence). CDR3 length: 13 amino acids. Trimming stripped 4 bases from V and 4 bases from J, with 10 bases between. CDR3 bases: TGTGCCTGGAAAGGCCAGGGCACCGGGGAGCTGTTTTTT. Amino acid sequence: CAWKGQGTGELFF.

The gene calls are TRBV5-8 and TRBJ1-5, with 11 positions matching TRBD1. Losses at the gene ends were 4 bases for V and 1 base for J; bases not matched to a gene: 4. Per germline, CDR1 SGHTS and CDR2 YDEGEE. The CDR3 contains 16 residues. The CDR3 region has the DNA TGTGCCAGCAGCGTGGACAGGGGGCGAAGCAATCAGCCCCAGCATTTT. This codes for CASSVDRGRSNQPQHF.

The sample holds a few counts of this clone. The chain has TRBV5-6 and TRBJ1-6; 8 bases match TRBD1. Looked up from germline, CDR1 is SGHDT and CDR2 is YYEEEE. The length of the CDR3 is 15 residues. V lost 1 base to trimming and J lost 10 bases; unmatched junction nucleotides: 7. Written as DNA, the CDR3 is TGTGCCAGCAGCTTGAGTCCGACAGGGGAATCACCCCTCCACTTT. Protein: CASSLSPTGESPLHF. The variable domain in full, with the rest retrieved from reference TRBV5-6 and TRBJ1-6, is DAGVTQSPTHLIKTRGQQVTLRCSPKSGHDTVSWYQQALGQGPQFIFQYYEEEERQRGNFPDRFSGHQFPNYSSELNVNALLLGDSALYLCASSLSPTGESPLHFGNGTRLTVT.

This chain links TRBV7-8 with TRBJ1-5; unclear D gene. Germline V gene lookup returns CDR1 SGHVS and CDR2 FQNEAQ. Trimming removed 0 bases at V and 0 bases at J, with 9 bases between. The CDR3 sequence is 16 residues long. CDR3: CASSLARLGSNQPQHF. CDR3 nucleotide sequence: TGTGCCAGCAGCTTAGCGCGGCTTGGTAGCAATCAGCCCCAGCATTTT. The entire variable domain, with the rest obtained from reference TRBV7-8 and TRBJ1-5, is as follows: GAGVSQSPRYKVAKRGQDVALRCDPISGHVSLFWYQQALGQGPEFLTYFQNEAQLDKSGLPSDRFFAERPEGSVSTLKIQRTQQEDSAVYLCASSLARLGSNQPQHFGDGTRLSIL.

V and J are TRBV7-2 and TRBJ2-3; D is uncertain. With 6 bases removed from V and 4 bases from J, the gap between germline ends came to 11 bases. This CDR3 region has 13 residues. From germline, CDR1 is SGHTA and CDR2 FQGNSA. CDR3 region: CASRHPPPDTQYF. The DNA for the CDR3 is TGTGCCAGCAGGCATCCACCTCCAGATACGCAGTATTTT.

This chain links TRBV5-1 with TRBJ2-6; D may be TRBD1 or TRBD2 (5 bases each). Germline CDR1 SGHRS, CDR2 YFSETQ. The V gene lost 5 bases and the J gene lost 0 bases, with 9 bases spanning the gap. This CDR3 spans 15 amino acids. CDR3 sequence (DNA): TGCGCCAGCAGGTCGGGGCCCTCTGGGGCCAACGTCCTGACTTTC. It codes for CASRSGPSGANVLTF.

This chain connects TRBV5-1 to TRBJ2-1; D remains ambiguous. Trimming pared 4 bases from V and 4 bases from J, leaving 15 bases between. The CDR3 has 15 amino acids. Germline CDR1 is SGHRS and CDR2 is YFSETQ. The CDR3 bases are TGCGCCAGCAGCACCGGACCCCCCGGGTACAATGAGCAGTTCTTC. This translates into CASSTGPPGYNEQFF.

This rearrangement joins TRBV5-1 to TRBJ1-2; TRBD1 agrees at 11 bases. Germline V gives CDR1 SGHRS, CDR2 YFSETQ. The CDR3 consists of 14 residues. V lost 4 bases, J lost 7 bases, and 6 bases stayed unmatched. The CDR3, as DNA: TGCGCCAGCAGCATAGGACAGGGGGCGAGTGGCTACACCTTC. As protein: CASSIGQGASGYTF.

DNA for the CDR3: TGTGCCAGCAGAGCCCGGACATCTGGAAACACCATATATTTT. It codes for CASRARTSGNTIYF. The chain combines TRBV28 with TRBJ1-3; tentatively, D is TRBD1 (5 bases). CDR1 and CDR2 from the germline V gene are MDHEN and SYDVKM. The CDR3 extends over 14 amino acids. Trimming took off 6 bases at V and 1 base at J, with 10 bases between the two ends.